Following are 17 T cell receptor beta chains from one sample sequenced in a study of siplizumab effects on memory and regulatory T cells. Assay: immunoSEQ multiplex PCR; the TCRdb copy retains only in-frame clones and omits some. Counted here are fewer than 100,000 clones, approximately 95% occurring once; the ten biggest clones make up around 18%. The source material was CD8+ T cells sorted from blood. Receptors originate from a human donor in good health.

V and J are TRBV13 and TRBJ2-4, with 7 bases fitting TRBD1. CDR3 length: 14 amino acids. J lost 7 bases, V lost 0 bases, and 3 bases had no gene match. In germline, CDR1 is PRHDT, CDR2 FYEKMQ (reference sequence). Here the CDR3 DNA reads TGTGCCAGCAGCTTAGGACAGGGGCTGAACATTCAGTACTTC. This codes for CASSLGQGLNIQYF.

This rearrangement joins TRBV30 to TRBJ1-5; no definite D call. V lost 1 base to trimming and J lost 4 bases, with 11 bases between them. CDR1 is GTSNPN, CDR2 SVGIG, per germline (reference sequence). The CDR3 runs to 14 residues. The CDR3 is CAWSGDGRNQPQHF. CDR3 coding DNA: TGTGCCTGGAGTGGAGACGGACGGAATCAGCCCCAGCATTTT.

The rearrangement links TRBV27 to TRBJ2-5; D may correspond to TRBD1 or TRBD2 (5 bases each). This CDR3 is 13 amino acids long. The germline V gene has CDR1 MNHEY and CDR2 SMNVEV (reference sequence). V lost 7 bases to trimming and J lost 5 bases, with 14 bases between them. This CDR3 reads CASTYQGAETQYF. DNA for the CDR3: TGTGCCAGCACCTATCAGGGAGCGGAGACCCAGTACTTC.

The CDR3 DNA follows: TGTGCCAGCAGCCCACTCACTTGGGATGAGCAGTTCTTC. Translation gives CASSPLTWDEQFF. The chain is built from TRBV9 and TRBJ2-1, with unresolved D. The CDR3 contains 13 residues. With 4 bases removed from V and 8 bases from J, the gap between germline ends came to 13 bases. Looked up from germline, CDR1 is SGDLS and CDR2 is YYNGEE.

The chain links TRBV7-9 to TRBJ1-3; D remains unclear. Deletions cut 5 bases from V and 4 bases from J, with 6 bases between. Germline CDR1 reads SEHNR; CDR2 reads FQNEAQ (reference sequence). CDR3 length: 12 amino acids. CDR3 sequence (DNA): TGTGCCAGCAGCCAGTCGGGAAACACCATATATTTT. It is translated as CASSQSGNTIYF. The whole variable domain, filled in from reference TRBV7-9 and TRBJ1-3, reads DTGVSQNPRHKITKRGQNVTFRCDPISEHNRLYWYRQTLGQGPEFLTYFQNEAQLEKSRLLSDRFSAERPKGSFSTLEIQRTEQGDSAMYLCASSQSGNTIYFGEGSWLTVV.

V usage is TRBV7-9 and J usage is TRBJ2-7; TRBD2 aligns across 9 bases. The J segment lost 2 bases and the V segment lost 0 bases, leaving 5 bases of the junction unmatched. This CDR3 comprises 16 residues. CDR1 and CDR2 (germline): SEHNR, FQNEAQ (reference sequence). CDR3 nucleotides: TGTGCCAGCAGCTTAGCCGGGGGCGGGAGGGCCTACGAGCAGTACTTC. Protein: CASSLAGGGRAYEQYF.

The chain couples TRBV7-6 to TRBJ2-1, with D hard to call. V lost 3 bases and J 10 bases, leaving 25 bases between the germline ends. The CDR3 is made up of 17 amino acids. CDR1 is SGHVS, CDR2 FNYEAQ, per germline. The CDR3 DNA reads TGTGCCAGCAGCTTGGAATTTGGCCCCGCCGGAATCTGGGAGCAGTTCTTC. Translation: CASSLEFGPAGIWEQFF.

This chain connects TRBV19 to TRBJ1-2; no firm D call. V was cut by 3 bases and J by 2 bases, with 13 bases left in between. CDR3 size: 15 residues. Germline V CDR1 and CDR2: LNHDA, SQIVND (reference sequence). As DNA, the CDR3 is TGTGCCAGTAGTATGTTTGGGCAGTCGAACTATGGCTACACCTTC. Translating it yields CASSMFGQSNYGYTF.

The CDR3 protein is CASSPAQTGYTGELFF. The CDR3 coding sequence is TGTGCCAGCAGCCCAGCCCAGACAGGGTACACCGGGGAGCTGTTTTTT. The rearrangement joins TRBV7-9 to TRBJ2-2; 7 nucleotides align to TRBD1. Germline loops: CDR1 SEHNR, CDR2 FQNEAQ (reference sequence). The CDR3 consists of 16 residues. The trim removed 5 bases at V and 3 bases at J, leaving 9 bases unmatched.

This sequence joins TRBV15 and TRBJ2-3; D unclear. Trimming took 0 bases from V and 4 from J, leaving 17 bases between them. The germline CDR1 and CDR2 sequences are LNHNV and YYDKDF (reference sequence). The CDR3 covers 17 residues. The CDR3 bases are TGTGCCACCAGCAGAGATAGGGTCCCCGTACGATCAGATACGCAGTATTTT. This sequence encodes CATSRDRVPVRSDTQYF.

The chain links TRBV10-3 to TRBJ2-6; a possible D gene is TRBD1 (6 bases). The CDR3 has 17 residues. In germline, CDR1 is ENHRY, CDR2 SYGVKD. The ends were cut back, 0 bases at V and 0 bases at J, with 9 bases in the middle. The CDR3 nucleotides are TGTGCCATCAGTGAGTCCCCAGGGGCCTCTGGGGCCAACGTCCTGACTTTC. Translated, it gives CAISESPGASGANVLTF.

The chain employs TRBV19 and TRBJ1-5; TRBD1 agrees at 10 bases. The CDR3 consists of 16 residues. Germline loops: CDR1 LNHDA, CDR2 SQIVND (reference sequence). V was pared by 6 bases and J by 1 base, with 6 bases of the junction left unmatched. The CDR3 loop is CASSQPDRGSNQPQHF. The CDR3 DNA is TGTGCCAGTAGCCAACCGGACAGGGGGAGCAATCAGCCCCAGCATTTT.

CDR3: CASSLGGVAEQYF. In DNA, the CDR3 is TGTGCCAGCAGCTTGGGTGGGGTCGCCGAGCAGTACTTC. The J gene is TRBJ2-7, the V gene TRBV7-9; no firm D call. There are 13 residues in the CDR3. Germline CDR1 is SEHNR and CDR2 is FQNEAQ (reference sequence). Trimming cost V 3 bases and J 6 bases, with 12 bases left between them.

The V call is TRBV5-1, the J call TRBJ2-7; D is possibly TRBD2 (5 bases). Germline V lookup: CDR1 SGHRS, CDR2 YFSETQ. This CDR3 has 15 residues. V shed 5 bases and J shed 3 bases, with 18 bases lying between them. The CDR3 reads CASRRLLYGDYEQYF. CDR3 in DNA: TGCGCCAGCAGACGTCTGCTATACGGGGACTACGAGCAGTACTTC.

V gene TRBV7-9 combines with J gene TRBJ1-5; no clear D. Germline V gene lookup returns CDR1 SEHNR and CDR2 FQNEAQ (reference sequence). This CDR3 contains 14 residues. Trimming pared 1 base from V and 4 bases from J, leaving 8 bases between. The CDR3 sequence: CASSLGQANQPQHF. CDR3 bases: TGTGCCAGCAGCTTAGGGCAGGCGAATCAGCCCCAGCATTTT.

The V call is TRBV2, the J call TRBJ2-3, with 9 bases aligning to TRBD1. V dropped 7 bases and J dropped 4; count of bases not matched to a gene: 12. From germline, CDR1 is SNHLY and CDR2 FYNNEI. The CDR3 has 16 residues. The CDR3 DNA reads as TGTGCCAGCACCAACAGGGGGCGCGGTACCTCAGATACGCAGTATTTT. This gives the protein CASTNRGRGTSDTQYF.

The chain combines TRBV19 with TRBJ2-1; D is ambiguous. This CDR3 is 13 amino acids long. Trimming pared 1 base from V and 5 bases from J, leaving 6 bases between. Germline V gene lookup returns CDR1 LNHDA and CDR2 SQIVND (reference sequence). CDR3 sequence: CASSIGEDNEQFF. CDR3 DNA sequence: TGTGCCAGTAGTATAGGGGAAGACAATGAGCAGTTCTTC.